This T cell receptor (beta chain) was captured by sequencing in a study of immune evolution from preneoplasia to lung adenocarcinoma (dated by TCRdb to 2020 to 2022). Broadly, across the study: No AAH lesions showed HLA loss of heterozygosity, compared with 6% to 8.5% of AIS, around 15% of MIA and 30% to 35% of ADC lesions. The study profiled immune contexture across lung adenocarcinoma precursors and invasive adenocarcinoma using immune gene expression, TCR sequencing and multiplex immunofluorescence. Resected precursor lesions (AAH, AIS, MIA) and invasive adenocarcinomas were each compared against paired morphologically normal lung tissue. The sample size depended on which specimens were available, not on a prior power calculation. The immune data were integrated with whole exome sequencing and methylation data obtained from the same cohort of nodules. The overall cohort comprised around 48 patients with pulmonary nodules who underwent surgical resection. TCR sequencing data were obtained from about 50 patients. The study reported that some 100 samples were used for TCR sequencing. Class I HLA alleles were inferred from exome data with POLYSOLVER, and allele-specific HLA loss was detected with LOHHLA. Points the paper makes about the study in general: Normal lung had the highest top T cell clone frequencies, and these frequencies appeared to fall progressively from AAH through AIS, MIA and invasive adenocarcinoma. Findings were based on association rather than direct causation; larger cohorts with long-term follow-up and longitudinal biopsies were deemed needed. All patients were from Japan and China, so applicability to Western populations was uncertain. Clonality was highest in normal lung, while later-stage lesions appeared to have lower clonality but higher T cell density and diversity. The highest T cell clonality was observed in KRAS-mutant nodules compared with EGFR-mutant or double wild-type lesions.

Patients underwent resection in Japan or China between about 2013 and 2018. Histologic diagnosis of each case was confirmed independently by two lung cancer pathologists on H&E slides. To enrich premalignant or tumor cells for nucleic acid extraction, macro-dissection was performed after pathologic assessment. DNA was isolated from FFPE tissue using the AllPrep DNA/RNA FFPE Kit. The junction carries 16 bases between V and J, which are trimmed by 6 bases and 4 bases respectively. Sequences MNHNY (CDR1) and SVGAGI (CDR2) are obtained from the germline V gene (reference sequence). Its CDR3 holds 14 amino acids, cysteine through phenylalanine. The only DNA kept is the CDR3, 42 bases in frame from the first base. Using the immunoSEQ hsTCRbeta Kit, TCR beta CDR3 regions were sequenced from DNA. The paper's data handling went like this. The ImmunoSEQ Analyzer was used to analyse the TCR sequencing data. T cell clonality was calculated on productive rearrangements as 1 minus Pielou's evenness. To measure T cell diversity, the inverse Simpson index was applied to productive templates. T cell density was TCR beta template counts normalized to usable DNA, estimated by amplifying and sequencing housekeeping genes. Two-sided Kruskal-Wallis tests were used to compare TCR metrics between histologic stages. In TCRdb, the immuneACCESS table is reduced to in-frame sequences with V and J assigned. These tables do not hold every clone; where another copy was compared, an unresolved V gene accounts for under half, and the others remain unexplained. That table furnishes V, J and clone size, whereas the DNA furnished D and trimming. Across this sample there are 2,000 to 2,500 clones, with around 72% seen only once. The leading ten clones occupy 9% to 9.5% of the sample.

This clone has a handful of counts. Its specific antigen is unknown. The input lacks base qualities; no much larger clone sits a single base away. Sequencing used FFPE minimally invasive lung adenocarcinoma tissue. Read against the paper, the sample's cell subset or site label means: micro-invasive lung adenocarcinoma (MIA). Recombination linked TRBV6-6 to TRBJ2-7; the D gene is possibly TRBD1 or TRBD2, each agreeing over 6 bases. The sequence was collected from a person aged 55-80 years with lung adenocarcinoma. The nucleotide sequence reads TGTGCCAGCAGCAACACAGGGAGGACTTACGAGCAGTACTTC. Its amino acids are CASSNTGRTYEQYF.